The clone carrying this TCR beta chain came up a few times. What it binds is unknown. The data belong to a study of cytomegalovirus exposure and HLA in healthy donors. From germline, CDR1 is SGHRS and CDR2 YFSETQ. Deletions cut 4 bases from V and 3 bases from J, with 13 bases between. CDR3 size: 14 residues. The PCR ran on 60 Vbeta and 13 Jbeta primers. Clones were read by immunoSEQ multiplex PCR, and TCRdb kept only the in-frame ones, dropping some. The sample has some 200,000 clones; 77% are singletons. General study points: The dataset shows that most TCR sequences were rare, while some public TCRs occurred in many donors. Using a false discovery rate of 0.05, a later analysis showed that approximately 18,000 TCR beta sequences were associated with HLA alleles. In presence/absence analyses, roughly uniform sequencing depth across donors was assumed. Common viral pathogens (according to a later analysis) appeared linked to several of the most significant clusters.

The source material was PBMCs. The sequence was collected from a female donor in good health and CMV-seronegative. V gene TRBV5-1 combines with J gene TRBJ1-1; D unresolved. CDR3 DNA sequence: TGCGCCAGCAGCCCCGCTACAGTAGACACTGAAGCTTTCTTT. It is translated as CASSPATVDTEAFF.